This entry lists 19 T cell receptor beta chains sequenced from one sample in a study of OX40 agonist ivuxolimab in advanced cancers. Some clones are missing from TCRdb's copy, which holds only in-frame ones; the method was immunoSEQ multiplex PCR. The sample has roughly 100,000 clones, 84% seen once. Specimen: CD4+ or CD8+ T cells sorted from blood, collected in a trial of the OX40 agonist ivuxolimab. Source of these receptors: an adult with an advanced solid tumor such as melanoma, head and neck, liver or kidney cancer.

This chain links TRBV11-2 with TRBJ1-1; D gene uncertain. This CDR3 has 13 residues. Germline CDR1 reads SGHAT; CDR2 reads FQNNGV. The V end was cut by 2 bases, the J end by 1 base, with 5 bases between. The CDR3 DNA reads as TGTGCCAGCAGCTTAAAGAGGAACACTGAAGCTTTCTTT. This encodes CASSLKRNTEAFF.

V is TRBV6-5 and J is TRBJ2-5; D perhaps matches TRBD2 (5 bases). The CDR3 covers 15 residues. The germline gives CDR1 MNHEY, CDR2 SVGAGI. V was clipped by 3 bases and J by 5 bases, with 16 bases between them. Here the CDR3 DNA reads TGTGCCAGCAGTTATGTTCCCTCTAGCCCTGAGACCCAGTACTTC. Amino acid sequence: CASSYVPSSPETQYF.

The chain uses TRBV9 and TRBJ2-3; 13 nucleotides align to TRBD2. CDR1 and CDR2 (germline): SGDLS, YYNGEE. This CDR3 is 15 amino acids long. The V and J ends lost 4 bases and 4 bases, in that order; junction bases with no gene match: 3. The CDR3 DNA follows: TGTGCCAGCAGCTTAACTAGCGGGAGGGCAGATACGCAGTATTTT. Translated: CASSLTSGRADTQYF.

On this clone: The junction differs from germline at one of its ends, possibly a read error. V and J are TRBV7-9 and TRBJ1-1, with D hard to call. This CDR3 is built from 14 residues. Germline CDR1 SEHNR, CDR2 FQNEAQ (reference sequence). CDR3 loop: CASSPTLENTEAFF. The CDR3 DNA sequence: TGCGCCAGCAGCCCGACCTTAGAGAACACTGAAGCTTTCTTT.

J is TRBJ2-3 and V is TRBV5-1; D perhaps matches TRBD1 (6 bases). Germline-derived CDR1 and CDR2 are SGHRS and YFSETQ. The CDR3 totals 15 residues. V was clipped by 1 base and J by 2 bases, with 11 bases between them. The CDR3 DNA is TGCGCCAGCAGCTTGTCCCAGGGGTACACAGATACGCAGTATTTT. This sequence encodes CASSLSQGYTDTQYF. The complete variable domain, with remaining parts taken from reference TRBV5-1 and TRBJ2-3, reads KAGVTQTPRYLIKTRGQQVTLSCSPISGHRSVSWYQQTPGQGLQFLFEYFSETQRNKGNFPGRFSGRQFSNSRSEMNVSTLELGDSALYLCASSLSQGYTDTQYFGPGTRLTVL.

The chain recombines TRBV5-6 with TRBJ2-6; TRBD1 might be the D (6 bases). Looked up from germline, CDR1 is SGHDT and CDR2 is YYEEEE. The CDR3 has 12 amino acids. Trimming pared 10 bases from V and 3 bases from J, leaving 8 bases between. The DNA of the CDR3 is TGTGCCTCAGGGGATGGGGCCAACGTCCTGACTTTC. It specifies CASGDGANVLTF.

This chain connects TRBV7-9 to TRBJ2-7; D may correspond to TRBD1 or TRBD2 (5 bases each). Trimming shortened V by 1 base and J by 2 bases, and 9 bases separated the two germline ends. CDR1 and CDR2 from the germline V gene are SEHNR and FQNEAQ (reference sequence). The CDR3 is 14 residues long. CDR3 nucleotide sequence: TGTGCCAGCAGCTTAGTGGGGACGGCCTACGAGCAGTACTTC. It codes for CASSLVGTAYEQYF.

This chain uses TRBV6-5 with TRBJ2-3; a possible D gene is TRBD1 (6 bases). The CDR3 covers 16 residues. Germline V gene lookup returns CDR1 MNHEY and CDR2 SVGAGI. V was pared by 2 bases and J by 1 base, with 13 bases between. In nucleotides, the CDR3 is TGTGCCAGCAGTTACAAGGGGGTAGTAGGCACAGATACGCAGTATTTT. Residues: CASSYKGVVGTDTQYF.

The J gene is TRBJ2-3, the V gene TRBV29-1; either TRBD1 or TRBD2 may fit D (5 bases each). The germline V and J ends were trimmed by 4 bases and 0 bases, with 11 bases remaining between them. CDR1 and CDR2 from the germline V gene are SQVTM and ANQGSEA. The CDR3 extends over 14 amino acids. This chain's CDR3 is CSVGRDGSTDTQYF. The CDR3 DNA sequence: TGCAGCGTTGGCCGGGACGGAAGCACAGATACGCAGTATTTT.

This rearrangement joins TRBV6-5 to TRBJ2-2; no reliable D call. The CDR3 totals 16 residues. Germline CDR1 is MNHEY and CDR2 is SVGAGI. V lost 2 bases, J lost 0 bases, and 10 bases lay in between. The CDR3 protein is CASSYLGPANTGELFF. The CDR3 DNA reads as TGTGCCAGCAGTTACCTAGGACCCGCGAACACCGGGGAGCTGTTTTTT.

A few counts support this clone. The V gene is TRBV30, the J gene TRBJ1-1, with TRBD1 identical over 8 bases. Germline CDR1 GTSNPN, CDR2 SVGIG (reference sequence). V shed 5 bases and J 4 bases; nucleotides not matched to a gene: 6. The CDR3 consists of 13 residues. CDR3 DNA sequence: TGTGCCTGGTGGACAGGGATTGTCACTGAAGCTTTCTTT. This encodes CAWWTGIVTEAFF.

The gene calls are TRBV9 and TRBJ2-7; maybe TRBD2 (5 bases). The CDR3 sequence is 13 residues long. With 4 bases removed from V and 2 bases from J, the gap between germline ends came to 10 bases. From germline, CDR1 is SGDLS and CDR2 YYNGEE. The CDR3 nucleotides read TGTGCCAGCAGCTCGGAGGCAACCTACGAGCAGTACTTC. Its protein is CASSSEATYEQYF.

The chain is built from TRBV4-3 and TRBJ1-2; tentative D call: TRBD1 (6 bases). The CDR3 contains 15 residues. V dropped 3 bases and J dropped 0 bases, with 11 bases sitting between them. The germline CDR1 and CDR2 sequences are LGHNA and YSLEER. The CDR3 nucleotides read TGCGCCAGCAGCCACAACAGGGACGCTAACTATGGCTACACCTTC. This translates into CASSHNRDANYGYTF.

The rearrangement uses TRBV15 and TRBJ1-1; D is undetermined. V lost 1 base and J lost 7, with 4 bases in between. CDR1 is LNHNV and CDR2 is YYDKDF in the germline V gene (reference sequence). The CDR3 is made up of 11 amino acids. The CDR3 region is CATSRGFEAFF. CDR3 nucleotide sequence: TGTGCCACCAGCAGAGGGTTTGAAGCTTTCTTT.

The gene calls are TRBV9 and TRBJ2-1; either TRBD1 or TRBD2 may fit D (5 bases each). V lost 0 bases, J lost 3 bases, and 7 bases lay in between. This CDR3 contains 14 residues. Germline CDR1 is SGDLS and CDR2 is YYNGEE. The CDR3 spells CASSVVGDYNEQFF. For the CDR3, the DNA is TGTGCCAGCAGCGTAGTGGGGGACTACAATGAGCAGTTCTTC.

The chain couples TRBV5-1 to TRBJ2-5; a possible D gene is TRBD2 (6 bases). The end of the DNA is better explained by TRBJ2-7, so the J call may be wrong. The length of the CDR3 is 15 residues. Germline V CDR1 and CDR2: SGHRS, YFSETQ. CDR3 residues: CASSFGTAKPYEQYF. In DNA form, the CDR3 reads TGCGCCAGCAGCTTCGGGACTGCGAAACCCTACGAGCAGTACTTC.

The chain has TRBV5-1 and TRBJ2-3; 8 nucleotides match TRBD2. Trimming at V came to 4 bases and at J to 0 bases, leaving 10 bases not matched to a gene. Germline assignment: CDR1 SGHRS and CDR2 YFSETQ. This CDR3 is 17 amino acids long. CDR3 DNA sequence: TGCGCCAGCAGCCCCAGGGTAGCGGGGAGGAGCACAGATACGCAGTATTTT. It yields the protein CASSPRVAGRSTDTQYF. The variable domain in full, completed from reference TRBV5-1 and TRBJ2-3, reads KAGVTQTPRYLIKTRGQQVTLSCSPISGHRSVSWYQQTPGQGLQFLFEYFSETQRNKGNFPGRFSGRQFSNSRSEMNVSTLELGDSALYLCASSPRVAGRSTDTQYFGPGTRLTVL.

This clone has just one count. This chain connects TRBV5-4 to TRBJ2-5; the match to TRBD1 covers 11 bases. V gave up 4 bases and J gave up 5 bases; unmatched junction bases: 4. Germline lookup yields CDR1 SGHNT and CDR2 YYREEE (reference sequence). CDR3 size: 14 residues. The CDR3 reads CASSDGTGGETQYF. The CDR3 DNA sequence: TGTGCCAGCAGCGACGGGACAGGGGGTGAGACCCAGTACTTC. Based on the CDR3 plus reference TRBV5-4 and TRBJ2-5, the full variable domain is ETGVTQSPTHLIKTRGQQVTLRCSSQSGHNTVSWYQQALGQGPQFIFQYYREEENGRGNFPPRFSGLQFPNYSSELNVNALELDDSALYLCASSDGTGGETQYFGPGTRLLVL.

CDR3 sequence: CASKKDPSGDTQYF. The CDR3, as DNA: TGTGCCAGCAAGAAGGACCCTAGCGGGGATACGCAGTATTTT. The genes are TRBV7-3 and TRBJ2-3; TRBD2 matches at 8 bases. CDR3 length equals 14 residues. Germline loops: CDR1 SGHTA, CDR2 FQGTGA. J lost 6 bases, V lost 7 bases, and 9 bases had no gene match.